One sample yielded the 12 T cell receptor beta chains listed below, sequenced in a study of CD8+ T cells in alopecia areata. Following RNA extraction, reverse transcription yielded cDNA that acted as the sequencing template. The data were produced by immunoSEQ multiplex PCR, yet TCRdb's version contains in-frame clones alone and is incomplete. Among under 350,000 clones listed, 58% were seen once. Treatment here: oral pan-JAK inhibitor, 5-10 mg twice daily. Here the sequenced sample was CD4+ T cells sorted from blood, taken at week 24, from a patient treated with tofacitinib. These receptors were taken from a human donor with alopecia areata.

V usage is TRBV30 and J usage is TRBJ2-1, with D possibly matching TRBD2 (5 bases). This CDR3 has 12 amino acids. Germline CDR1 reads GTSNPN; CDR2 reads SVGIG (reference sequence). V lost 0 bases and J lost 9, with 9 bases in between. CDR3 protein: CAWSVNGGEQFF. Here the CDR3 DNA reads TGTGCCTGGAGTGTAAACGGAGGTGAGCAGTTCTTC.

A few counts support this clone. The chain carries TRBV30 and TRBJ2-6; the D gene is possibly TRBD2 (6 bases). The CDR3 spans 15 residues. Between the trimmed V and J ends, which lost 7 bases and 0 bases, there was a span of 13 bases. Germline V gene data show CDR1 as GTSNPN and CDR2 as SVGIG (reference sequence). CDR3 region: CAYQREVSGANVLTF. The CDR3 region has the DNA TGTGCCTACCAAAGGGAGGTCTCTGGGGCCAACGTCCTGACTTTC.

This clone was observed a handful of times. Other DNA sequences from this sample encode an identical CDR3 as well. The chain joins TRBV28 to TRBJ2-6; D ambiguous. V gave up 2 bases and J gave up 2 bases, with 1 base separating them. This CDR3 spans 13 amino acids. Germline lookup yields CDR1 MDHEN and CDR2 SYDVKM. CDR3 DNA sequence: TGTGCCAGCAGTTTACCTGGGGCCAACGTCCTGACTTTC. Amino acid sequence: CASSLPGANVLTF.

The sample holds a few counts of this clone. The chain carries TRBV4-1 and TRBJ2-5; 10 nucleotides align to TRBD2. In germline, CDR1 is MGHRA, CDR2 YSYEKL. This CDR3 comprises 16 residues. V lost 2 bases to trimming and J lost 4 bases; unmatched junction nucleotides: 7. CDR3 protein: CASSQQFSGGAETQYF. DNA for the CDR3: TGCGCCAGCAGCCAACAGTTCAGCGGGGGGGCAGAGACCCAGTACTTC.

This clone has a handful of counts. The rearrangement uses TRBV5-1 and TRBJ2-3; D ambiguous. The CDR3 loop spans 14 amino acids. Deletions cut 3 bases from V and 1 base from J, with 9 bases between. Germline loops: CDR1 SGHRS, CDR2 YFSETQ. The CDR3 DNA reads TGCGCCAGCAGCTCAAGATGGGGCACAGATACGCAGTATTTT. This gives the protein CASSSRWGTDTQYF.

The rearrangement joins TRBV27 to TRBJ2-1, with 7 bases identical to TRBD2. Trimming took 2 bases from V and 2 from J; bases not matched to a gene: 3. The CDR3 runs to 15 residues. Germline CDR1 is MNHEY and CDR2 is SMNVEV (reference sequence). CDR3 bases: TGTGCCAGCAGTTTAGCGGCGGGGGCCTACAATGAGCAGTTCTTC. It is translated as CASSLAAGAYNEQFF.

This clone was observed a handful of times. The rearrangement uses TRBV5-1 and TRBJ1-5, with D unclear. The CDR3 extends over 14 amino acids. CDR1 and CDR2 from the germline V gene are SGHRS and YFSETQ. V lost 4 bases and J 1 base, leaving 9 bases between the germline ends. The CDR3 reads CASSTGRSNQPQHF. The CDR3 nucleotides are TGCGCCAGCAGCACCGGACGGAGCAATCAGCCCCAGCATTTT.

The rearrangement joins TRBV25-1 to TRBJ1-6, with D tentatively TRBD1 (6 bases). Looked up from germline, CDR1 is MGHDK and CDR2 is SYGVNS. V was trimmed by 4 bases and J by 9 bases, leaving 22 bases between them. This CDR3 contains 17 residues. The CDR3 coding sequence is TGTGCCAGCAGTGGGGGATTACAGGGAATTCTGACTTCACCCCTCCACTTT. Translated: CASSGGLQGILTSPLHF.

This clone came up a few times. The chain combines TRBV28 with TRBJ1-2, with D maybe TRBD1 (5 bases). CDR3 length: 12 residues. Trimming took 7 bases from V and 4 from J, leaving 10 bases between them. Germline-derived CDR1 and CDR2 are MDHEN and SYDVKM. Here the CDR3 DNA reads TGTGCCAGCAATTCTAGGGGCTATGGCTACACCTTC. Translated, it gives CASNSRGYGYTF.

The rearrangement uses TRBV30 and TRBJ2-4; maybe TRBD2 (6 bases). The CDR3 has 13 amino acids. Germline V gives CDR1 GTSNPN, CDR2 SVGIG (reference sequence). Between the trimmed V and J ends, which lost 5 bases and 6 bases, there was a span of 14 bases. The CDR3 spells CAWAPGVGNIQYF. The CDR3 nucleotides are TGTGCCTGGGCGCCGGGGGTGGGAAACATTCAGTACTTC. Based on the CDR3 plus reference TRBV30 and TRBJ2-4, the full variable domain is SQTIHQWPATLVQPVGSPLSLECTVEGTSNPNLYWYRQAAGRGLQLLFYSVGIGQISSEVPQNLSASRPQDRQFILSSKKLLLSDSGFYLCAWAPGVGNIQYFGAGTRLSVL.

This sequence joins TRBV29-1 and TRBJ2-7; 9 nucleotides line up with TRBD1. Trimming at V came to 6 bases and at J to 3 bases, leaving 6 bases not matched to a gene. The CDR3 totals 13 residues. The V gene's germline CDR1 is SQVTM and CDR2 ANQGSEA. CDR3 nucleotide sequence: TGCAGCGTCTCGGGACAGGGCCTCTACGAGCAGTACTTC. Protein product: CSVSGQGLYEQYF.

The chain recombines TRBV5-1 with TRBJ1-1; possibly TRBD1 for D (6 bases). The CDR3 contains 14 residues. CDR1 and CDR2 from the germline V gene are SGHRS and YFSETQ. V was shortened by 4 bases and J by 4 bases, with 14 bases between the two germline ends. CDR3 in amino acids: CASSQQGGTTEAFF. CDR3 coding DNA: TGCGCCAGCAGCCAACAGGGTGGGACCACTGAAGCTTTCTTT.